Listed below are T cell receptor beta chains from one sample, sequenced in a study of blood T cells in healthy people across ages. TCRdb reprocessed the 5' RACE reads via MiXCR and lists one record per CDR3 protein. This sample yields over a million distinct CDR3 sequences, of which approximately 43% are seen a single time; about 4.1% belongs to the top ten. Source material: blood. These receptors were taken from a young woman in good health. The CDR3 runs from the conserved cysteine through the conserved F or W. Each record gives: CDR3 protein, CDR3 DNA, J gene, D gene, clone size, V gene. The D gene is left open where the match is weak. Some rows have no size entry. The others give once, few or many, or a class for an expanded clone.

cdr3_aa: CSATGGVNNEQYF
cdr3_nt: TGCAGCGCCACAGGGGGCGTGAACAATGAGCAGTACTTC
j_call: TRBJ2-5
d_call: TRBD1
clone_size: NA
v_call: TRBV29-1

cdr3_aa: CASSYEPGQPTSYEQYF
cdr3_nt: TGTGCCAGCAGTTATGAACCGGGACAGCCTACCTCCTACGAGCAGTACTTC
j_call: TRBJ2-7
d_call: TRBD1
clone_size: NA
v_call: TRBV28

cdr3_aa: CAISESFKGAYGYTF
cdr3_nt: TGTGCCATCAGTGAGTCGTTCAAGGGGGCTTATGGCTACACCTTC
j_call: TRBJ1-2
d_call: TRBD1
clone_size: NA
v_call: TRBV10-3

cdr3_aa: CASSKDRGAGYTF
cdr3_nt: TGTGCCAGCAGCAAGGACAGGGGGGCCGGCTACACCTTC
j_call: TRBJ1-2
d_call: TRBD1
clone_size: few
v_call: TRBV7-2

cdr3_aa: CASRLLAGEQYF
cdr3_nt: TGCGCCAGCAGATTACTAGCCGGTGAGCAGTACTTC
j_call: TRBJ2-7
d_call: NA
clone_size: NA
v_call: TRBV5-1

cdr3_aa: CASSALSSGSPDTQYF
cdr3_nt: TGTGCCAGCAGCGCACTTTCTAGCGGGAGCCCAGATACGCAGTATTTT
j_call: TRBJ2-3
d_call: TRBD2
clone_size: NA
v_call: TRBV7-2

cdr3_aa: CASSLVGYRGKGNQPQHF
cdr3_nt: TGTGCCAGCAGCTTAGTGGGGTACAGGGGAAAGGGCAATCAGCCCCAGCATTTT
j_call: TRBJ1-5
d_call: TRBD1
clone_size: few
v_call: TRBV7-9

cdr3_aa: CASSLAGEAYNEQYF
cdr3_nt: TGTGCCAGCAGTTTAGCGGGAGAGGCCTACAATGAGCAGTACTTC
j_call: TRBJ2-7
d_call: TRBD2
clone_size: NA
v_call: TRBV6-2/TRBV6-3

cdr3_aa: CSARELAVLETQYF
cdr3_nt: TGCAGTGCTAGAGAACTAGCGGTCTTAGAGACCCAGTACTTC
j_call: TRBJ2-5
d_call: TRBD2
clone_size: NA
v_call: TRBV20-1

cdr3_aa: CASSLDRTRVFGEKLFF
cdr3_nt: TGCGCCAGCAGCCTCGACAGGACACGAGTCTTTGGAGAAAAACTGTTTTTT
j_call: TRBJ1-4
d_call: NA
clone_size: NA
v_call: TRBV4-1

cdr3_aa: CASSYSTRVGETQYF
cdr3_nt: TGTGCCAGCAGTTACTCGACTAGGGTCGGGGAGACCCAGTACTTC
j_call: TRBJ2-5
d_call: NA
clone_size: few
v_call: TRBV6-5

cdr3_aa: CASSSIGTGGRPQYF
cdr3_nt: TGTGCCAGCAGTTCGATCGGGACAGGGGGTCGTCCTCAGTATTTT
j_call: TRBJ2-3
d_call: TRBD1
clone_size: NA
v_call: TRBV12-3/TRBV12-4

cdr3_aa: CASSQRQRNQPQHF
cdr3_nt: TGTGCCAGCAGCCAAAGACAGCGAAATCAGCCCCAGCATTTT
j_call: TRBJ1-5
d_call: NA
clone_size: NA
v_call: TRBV28

cdr3_aa: CASSPRRLLNTEAFF
cdr3_nt: TGTGCCAGCTCCCCAAGGCGGCTTCTGAACACTGAAGCTTTCTTT
j_call: TRBJ1-1
d_call: NA
clone_size: NA
v_call: TRBV18

cdr3_aa: CSVTDRGRKANVLTF
cdr3_nt: TGCAGCGTTACGGACAGGGGTCGTAAGGCCAACGTCCTGACTTTC
j_call: TRBJ2-6
d_call: TRBD1
clone_size: few
v_call: TRBV29-1

cdr3_aa: CSARASDQPQHF
cdr3_nt: TGCAGTGCTAGAGCCTCAGATCAGCCCCAGCATTTT
j_call: TRBJ1-5
d_call: NA
clone_size: NA
v_call: TRBV20-1

cdr3_aa: CASAPTTYRFRTEAFF
cdr3_nt: TGTGCCAGCGCACCTACCACCTACAGGTTTCGGACTGAAGCTTTCTTT
j_call: TRBJ1-1
d_call: NA
clone_size: few
v_call: TRBV7-2

cdr3_aa: CASSFSSGLDTQYF
cdr3_nt: TGTGCCAGCAGTTTCTCTAGCGGTCTGGATACGCAGTATTTT
j_call: TRBJ2-3
d_call: TRBD2
clone_size: few
v_call: TRBV6-6

cdr3_aa: CASSFGQGVDYGYTF
cdr3_nt: TGCGCCAGCAGCTTTGGACAGGGGGTTGACTATGGCTACACCTTC
j_call: TRBJ1-2
d_call: TRBD1
clone_size: NA
v_call: TRBV5-1

cdr3_aa: CASSDSTGEADTQYF
cdr3_nt: TGTGCCAGCAGTGACTCGACAGGGGAGGCAGATACGCAGTATTTT
j_call: TRBJ2-3
d_call: TRBD1
clone_size: many
v_call: TRBV6-4